This T cell receptor (beta chain) was recovered during a study of CD8 T cells in Susac syndrome. The CDR3 covers 13 residues. Germline values: CDR1 SNHLY, CDR2 FYNNEI. V gave up 4 bases and J gave up 1 base, with 6 bases separating them. Reverse transcription of about 0.45 to 1 ug RNA was performed with random hexamers. TCRdb itself ran the immunoSEQ multiplex PCR reads through MiXCR, one entry per CDR3 protein. The sample shows about 100,000 distinct CDR3 sequences, 95% of them seen only once. This chain connects TRBV2 to TRBJ2-3, with a weak D call TRBD2 (6 bases). This clonotype was obtained from a human donor with Susac syndrome. Source material: CD8+ T cells from PBMCs. As DNA, the CDR3 is TGTGCCAGCAGTGGCGGGGGCACAGATACGCAGTATTTT. Protein: CASSGGGTDTQYF.